This T cell receptor (beta chain) was recovered during a study of blood T cell repertoires in COVID-19. Whole-study context: Acute and convalescent COVID-19 samples came from the United States, Italy and Spain. Sources were T cells, B-cell-depleted T cells, or PBMCs; the material itself was cDNA or gDNA.

Seattle's enrolled individuals joined amid active infection and were then monitored longitudinally. Original data processing: Scientists estimated how many nucleated cells there were by amplifying reference gene primers. Method: immunoSEQ multiplex PCR; TCRdb's copy keeps in-frame clones and lacks some. V and J calls and clone size are copied from that table; D and trimming were computed from the DNA. The sample has 95,000 to 100,000 clones, 80% to 90% seen once; the top ten hold roughly 4.2%. This clone was observed a handful of times. The sequence was collected from a human donor with COVID-19, enrolled during active disease. The donor label of this sample is uncertain. The sequencing input was peripheral blood.

The CDR3 region is CASSPNRMTSRYTF. CDR3 in DNA: TGTGCCAGCTCCCCCAACAGGATGACTAGTCGCTACACCTTC. This chain joins TRBV2 and TRBJ1-2; D is perhaps TRBD1 (5 bases). The V end was cut by 8 bases, the J end by 9 bases, with 22 bases between. Germline V lookup: CDR1 SNHLY, CDR2 FYNNEI. CDR3 size: 14 residues.